A selection of T cell receptor beta chains follows, all from one sample in a study of OX40 agonist ivuxolimab in advanced cancers. The protocol was immunoSEQ multiplex PCR, while the TCRdb copy is restricted to in-frame clones and leaves out a portion. The sample consists of 65,000 to 80,000 clones, 86% of them appearing once. Specimen: CD4+ or CD8+ T cells sorted from blood, collected in a trial of the OX40 agonist ivuxolimab. The origin of the receptors is an adult with an advanced solid tumor such as melanoma, head and neck, liver or kidney cancer. CDR3s include the opening cysteine and the closing phenylalanine or tryptophan. The D gene is left open where the match is weak. Where a row states a size, it is once, few, many or the class of an expanded clone; other rows omit it.

V gene,D gene,J gene,clone size,CDR3 protein,CDR3 DNA
TRBV5-1,TRBD1,TRBJ1-2,-,CASSLGARGRENYGYTF,TGCGCCAGCAGCTTGGGGGCCAGGGGGCGCGAGAACTATGGCTACACCTTC
TRBV13,TRBD2,TRBJ2-7,-,CASSTGLAGFNEQYF,TGTGCCAGCAGCACAGGACTAGCCGGTTTTAACGAGCAGTACTTC
TRBV7-9,-,TRBJ1-1,-,CASSLTGGMNTEAFF,TGTGCCAGCAGCCTGACCGGGGGTATGAACACTGAAGCTTTCTTT
TRBV7-9,-,TRBJ1-1,-,CASSLLGPRGTEAFF,TGTGCCAGCAGCTTATTGGGCCCGCGGGGGACTGAAGCTTTCTTT
TRBV5-1,-,TRBJ2-5,-,CASSMALGDGETQYF,TGCGCCAGCAGCATGGCCCTAGGAGACGGAGAGACCCAGTACTTC
TRBV6-1,-,TRBJ1-1,-,CASSAAGVAFF,TGTGCCAGCAGTGCGGCAGGGGTAGCTTTCTTT
TRBV28,-,TRBJ1-6,-,CASSRQWTTGHSPLHF,TGTGCCAGCAGTCGCCAATGGACAACAGGGCATTCACCCCTCCACTTT
TRBV7-3,-,TRBJ1-1,-,CASRKGPGRGTEAFF,TGTGCCAGCAGAAAGGGACCGGGAAGGGGTACTGAAGCTTTCTTT
TRBV11-3,-,TRBJ1-2,-,CASSLDRAGLGYTF,TGTGCCAGCAGCTTAGATCGGGCAGGGCTGGGCTACACCTTC
TRBV7-9,TRBD1,TRBJ2-6,-,CASSRLSGGAGANVLTF,TGTGCCAGCAGCCGCCTGTCAGGGGGCGCTGGGGCCAACGTCCTGACTTTC
TRBV18,-,TRBJ2-7,-,CASSRGGTYEQYF,TGTGCCAGCTCACGAGGCGGGACCTACGAGCAGTACTTC
TRBV5-4,TRBD2,TRBJ2-1,-,CASSLPSGGPNNEQFF,TGTGCCAGCAGCTTGCCCAGCGGGGGCCCCAACAATGAGCAGTTCTTC
TRBV27,-,TRBJ2-6,-,CASTGGGTTGANVLTF,TGTGCCAGCACCGGAGGGGGAACGACTGGGGCCAACGTCCTGACTTTC
TRBV19,TRBD2,TRBJ2-5,once,CASSATSGAGETQYF,TGTGCCAGTAGTGCGACTAGCGGGGCTGGAGAGACCCAGTACTTC
TRBV9,-,TRBJ2-5,-,CASSVFSGYQETQYF,TGTGCCAGCAGCGTATTCTCGGGCTACCAAGAGACCCAGTACTTC
TRBV28,TRBD1,TRBJ1-1,-,CASSPAGTGHTEAFF,TGTGCCAGCAGTCCAGCCGGGACAGGGCACACTGAAGCTTTCTTT
TRBV9,-,TRBJ2-6,-,CASSVVEGPGANVLTF,TGTGCCAGCAGCGTAGTGGAGGGCCCTGGGGCCAACGTCCTGACTTTC
TRBV4-2,-,TRBJ1-5,-,CASSQNFRGNQPQHF,TGTGCCAGCAGCCAAAATTTCAGGGGCAATCAGCCCCAGCATTTT
TRBV6-6,TRBD1,TRBJ1-5,-,CASNRGSGGNQPQHF,TGTGCCAGCAACAGGGGCTCGGGCGGAAATCAGCCCCAGCATTTT
TRBV7-2,-,TRBJ2-7,-,CASSLYAGQRYEQYF,TGTGCCAGCAGCTTATATGCAGGGCAACGCTACGAGCAGTACTTC
TRBV5-4,-,TRBJ1-3,-,CASSYSKGGRGNTIYF,TGTGCCAGCAGCTACTCGAAGGGGGGAAGGGGAAACACCATATATTTT
TRBV7-2,-,TRBJ1-1,-,CASSGSGSPETEAFF,TGTGCCAGCAGCGGGAGCGGATCCCCGGAGACTGAAGCTTTCTTT
TRBV19,-,TRBJ1-5,-,CASSITGARQPQHF,TGTGCCAGTAGTATAACCGGGGCTAGACAGCCCCAGCATTTT
TRBV10-2,-,TRBJ1-5,-,CASMMDRNQPQHF,TGCGCCAGCATGATGGACCGAAATCAGCCCCAGCATTTT
TRBV30,TRBD2,TRBJ2-5,-,CAWSRTGGETQYF,TGTGCCTGGAGCCGCACGGGAGGAGAGACCCAGTACTTC
TRBV10-3,-,TRBJ2-7,-,CAISPGNRDEQYF,TGTGCCATCAGTCCTGGAAACAGGGACGAGCAGTACTTC
TRBV5-3,-,TRBJ2-7,-,CARSPNGLPSGQYF,TGTGCCAGAAGCCCAAATGGACTACCTTCTGGTCAGTACTTC
TRBV7-2,TRBD2,TRBJ2-7,-,CASSLDLAGGREQYF,TGTGCCAGCAGCTTAGATCTAGCGGGGGGGCGCGAGCAGTACTTC
TRBV5-4,-,TRBJ2-1,-,CASSLAGTRTYNEQFF,TGTGCCAGCAGCTTGGCCGGGACCCGAACCTACAATGAGCAGTTCTTC
TRBV4-1,TRBD1,TRBJ1-5,-,CASSQGQGNNQPQHF,TGCGCCAGCAGCCAAGGACAGGGGAACAATCAGCCCCAGCATTTT
TRBV5-1,-,TRBJ2-3,-,CASSLMGALTDTQYF,TGCGCCAGCAGCCTGATGGGGGCCCTCACAGATACGCAGTATTTT
TRBV7-9,-,TRBJ2-1,-,CASSFNSGRASNEQFF,TGTGCCAGCAGCTTTAATAGCGGACGAGCTTCTAATGAGCAGTTCTTC
TRBV28,TRBD2,TRBJ2-1,-,CASSSPRTSGKGEQFF,TGTGCCAGCAGTTCCCCTCGGACTAGCGGGAAGGGTGAGCAGTTCTTC
TRBV25-1,TRBD1,TRBJ1-4,-,CASSASTGVREKLFF,TGTGCCAGCAGTGCCTCGACAGGGGTAAGGGAAAAACTGTTTTTT
TRBV10-3,-,TRBJ2-7,-,CAISSGQHYEQYF,TGTGCCATCAGTTCTGGACAACACTACGAGCAGTACTTC
TRBV6-5,TRBD1,TRBJ1-6,-,CASSPAGTGSSPLHF,TGTGCCAGCAGTCCGGCCGGGACAGGGTCTTCACCCCTCCACTTT